The T cell receptor (beta chain) under discussion was sequenced for a study of T cells after yellow fever vaccination. Study outcomes and limitations: Contaminating bulk clonotypes could be abundant in FACS-sorted repertoires. Overlap between CD4 and CD8 compartments was detected for a small share of clonotypes.

The V and J ends lost 3 bases and 3 bases respectively, with 6 bases between them. Germline loops: CDR1 GTSNPN, CDR2 SVGIG (reference sequence). The CDR3 has 13 amino acids. Conversion of TCR transcripts into cDNA relied on 5'RACE template switching, which added a universal primer site and UMIs. TCRdb reprocessed the 5' RACE reads via MiXCR and lists one record per CDR3 protein. The table records under 500,000 distinct CDR3 sequences, approximately 19% of them present only once. Comments on this clonotype: Its antigen is unidentified.

The chain has TRBV30 and TRBJ2-6; D ambiguous. Sequenced material: PBMCs, taken before the yellow fever booster vaccination. This TCR derives from a man aged 18 to 29 who received the YFV17D yellow fever vaccine. The CDR3 DNA reads as TGTGCCTGGAGCCGGGTTGGGGCCAACGTCCTGACTTTC. Translated: CAWSRVGANVLTF.